The 17 T cell receptor beta chains given below trace back to one sample, sequenced in a study of blood T cells in healthy people across ages. Next came a second PCR, run for about 7 to 12 cycles, which used a sample-barcoded 5' primer along with a J-beta primer mix. TCRdb passed the 5' RACE reads through MiXCR, listing each CDR3 protein once. The sample holds some 1.4 million distinct CDR3 sequences, roughly 40% seen once. The sequenced material came from blood. These receptors all stem from a woman between 18 and 29 years old in good health.

In this sample, this clonotype turned up a few times. The J gene is TRBJ2-6, the V gene TRBV12-3 or TRBV12-4, with a possible D match to TRBD2 (6 bases). The ends were cut back, 1 base at V and 4 bases at J, with 11 bases in the middle. CDR3 size: 16 residues. Here the CDR3 DNA reads TGTGCCAGCAGTTTAGGGAGGGCCTCCGGGGCCAACGTCCTGACTTTC. Residues: CASSLGRASGANVLTF.

This clonotype was seen a few times. The chain uses TRBV27 and TRBJ1-1; 8 bases line up with TRBD1. This CDR3 is built from 15 residues. CDR1 is MNHEY, CDR2 SMNVEV, per germline (reference sequence). V lost 5 bases and J lost 2; bases outside the gene matches: 7. CDR3 nucleotide sequence: TGTGCCAGCAGTGAACTCGGACAGGGTAACACTGAAGCTTTCTTT. Its translation is CASSELGQGNTEAFF.

This sequence joins TRBV10-3 and TRBJ2-7; 9 nucleotides align to TRBD2. Losses at the gene ends were 4 bases for V and 2 bases for J; bases not matched to a gene: 12. The CDR3 sequence is 17 residues long. Germline loops: CDR1 ENHRY, CDR2 SYGVKD. The CDR3 reads CAISGPAGGLGAYEQYF. The CDR3 DNA reads as TGTGCCATCAGTGGTCCAGCGGGAGGATTAGGGGCCTACGAGCAGTACTTC.

In regard to this clonotype: A clone one base away is much larger, so this may be a read error. V usage is TRBV5-1 and J usage is TRBJ2-5; either TRBD1 or TRBD2 may supply D (5 bases each). The CDR3 length is 17 residues. CDR1 and CDR2 from the germline V gene are SGHRS and YFSETQ. V dropped 7 bases and J dropped 0 bases, with 22 bases sitting between them. CDR3 DNA sequence: TGCGCCAGCGGCCCAGGGAACCGGGGTCTTTACCAAGAGACCCAGTACTTC. Protein: CASGPGNRGLYQETQYF.

This chain joins TRBV20-1 and TRBJ2-7; 8 bases line up with TRBD2. Trimming took 6 bases from V and 3 from J; bases not matched to a gene: 7. CDR1 is DFQATT, CDR2 SNEGSKA, per germline (reference sequence). The CDR3 contains 13 residues. Written as DNA, the CDR3 is TGCAGTGCCACGGGACTAGAACACTACGAGCAGTACTTC. Amino acid sequence: CSATGLEHYEQYF.

This chain uses TRBV3-1 with TRBJ2-7; 11 bases match TRBD2. The ends lost 4 bases at V and 11 bases at J; junction bases unmatched: 7. Germline V gives CDR1 LGHDT, CDR2 YNNKEL (reference sequence). This CDR3 region has 13 residues. The chain's CDR3 is CASSLGTSGWEYF. CDR3 nucleotides: TGTGCCAGCAGCCTCGGGACTAGCGGTTGGGAGTACTTC.

In this sample, this clonotype turned up many times. The chain links TRBV7-3 to TRBJ2-1, with D hard to call. Looked up from germline, CDR1 is SGHTA and CDR2 is FQGTGA. Trimming shortened V by 1 base and J by 0 bases, and 7 bases separated the two germline ends. This CDR3 has 15 residues. CDR3 sequence reads: CASSLSPSSYNEQFF. The CDR3 DNA reads TGTGCCAGCAGCTTAAGCCCGAGCTCCTACAATGAGCAGTTCTTC. Full variable domain (remainder filled in from reference TRBV7-3 and TRBJ2-1): GAGVSQTPSNKVTEKGKYVELRCDPISGHTALYWYRQSLGQGPEFLIYFQGTGAADDSGLPNDRFFAVRPEGSVSTLKIQRTERGDSAVYLCASSLSPSSYNEQFFGPGTRLTVL.

CDR3 in DNA: TGTGCCAGCAGTGGGGGCTCAGGGGGAAATCCCTACAATGAGCAGTTCTTC. Translating it yields CASSGGSGGNPYNEQFF. The rearrangement links TRBV2 to TRBJ2-1; 7 bases agree with TRBD1. The CDR3 has 17 residues. Trimming removed 4 bases from V and 2 bases from J; junction bases left unmatched: 11. CDR1 is SNHLY and CDR2 is FYNNEI in the germline V gene.

This clonotype was detected ten times or more. The chain uses TRBV29-1 and TRBJ2-7; no clear D. V was shortened by 5 bases and J by 2 bases, with 7 bases between the two germline ends. The CDR3 length is 11 residues. Germline V CDR1 and CDR2: SQVTM, ANQGSEA. Written as DNA, the CDR3 is TGCAGCGTTTCACTCCCCTACGAGCAGTACTTC. It specifies CSVSLPYEQYF.

A word on this clonotype: At one of its ends the junction is not consistent with the germline gene, which may arise from a read error. The V gene is TRBV12-3 or TRBV12-4, the J gene TRBJ1-5; D is unresolved. The CDR3 contains 15 residues. The CDR3 sequence: CACSLGSVGGQPQHF. The CDR3 region has the DNA TGTGCCTGCAGTTTAGGGTCGGTAGGAGGGCAGCCCCAGCATTTT.

The rearrangement links TRBV4-2 to TRBJ2-1, with 9 bases that match TRBD2. Germline CDR1 and CDR2: LGHNA and YNFKEQ. The CDR3 sequence is 19 residues long. V trimming: 4 bases; J trimming: 5 bases; junction bases outside the gene matches: 18. The CDR3 sequence is CASSPKRGSGSELDNEQFF. In DNA, the CDR3 is TGTGCCAGCAGCCCAAAGAGGGGTAGCGGGAGCGAGCTTGACAATGAGCAGTTCTTC.

The chain uses TRBV7-8 and TRBJ1-1, with D uncertain. Trimming stripped 5 bases from V and 1 base from J, with 11 bases between. This CDR3 contains 14 residues. The germline V gene has CDR1 SGHVS and CDR2 FQNEAQ. The CDR3 loop is CASSPSIWNTEAFF. The DNA for the CDR3 is TGTGCCAGCAGCCCAAGCATTTGGAACACTGAAGCTTTCTTT.

This clonotype was picked up a small number of times. V gene TRBV7-9 combines with J gene TRBJ1-2; no clear D gene. Germline-derived CDR1 and CDR2 are SEHNR and FQNEAQ (reference sequence). The CDR3 extends over 11 amino acids. With 3 bases removed from V and 7 bases from J, the gap between germline ends came to 6 bases. This chain's CDR3 is CASSLISGYTF. The DNA for the CDR3 is TGTGCCAGCAGCTTGATCAGTGGCTACACCTTC.

This clonotype has only a few counts. This chain connects TRBV27 to TRBJ1-6; 8 positions match TRBD1. The V gene's germline CDR1 is MNHEY and CDR2 SMNVEV (reference sequence). V shed 8 bases, J shed 10 bases, and the junction held 4 bases outside the gene matches. The CDR3 extends over 12 amino acids. The CDR3 sequence: CASGTGGSPLHF. The CDR3 nucleotides read TGTGCCAGCGGGACAGGCGGGTCACCCCTCCACTTT.

This clonotype was observed at least ten times. The chain links TRBV4-1 to TRBJ2-1; 8 positions agree with TRBD2. Per germline, CDR1 MGHRA and CDR2 YSYEKL. CDR3 size: 15 residues. V lost 6 bases and J lost 2; bases outside the gene matches: 6. The CDR3 protein is CASRLAASAYNEQFF. In DNA form, the CDR3 reads TGCGCCAGCAGACTAGCGGCGTCGGCCTACAATGAGCAGTTCTTC.

This rearrangement joins TRBV29-1 to TRBJ2-7; 9 nucleotides align to TRBD1. The J call may not be correct, given that the DNA end is closer to TRBJ2-5. The CDR3 totals 14 residues. Germline loops: CDR1 SQVTM, CDR2 ANQGSEA. The CDR3 nucleotides read TGCAGCGGCGGACAGGGGACGGGGTGGGAGACCCAGTACTTC. This sequence encodes CSGGQGTGWETQYF.

There are a few counts of this clonotype. An end of the junction differs from the germline gene, which may be a read error. This sequence joins TRBV12-3 or TRBV12-4 and TRBJ1-5; D gene uncertain. The CDR3 length is 13 residues. CDR3 sequence: CASSLGSGQPQHF. The CDR3 DNA follows: TGTGCCAGCAGCTTAGGTTCCGGTCAGCCCCAGCATTTT.